This T cell receptor beta chain stems from a study of cytomegalovirus exposure and HLA in healthy donors. Germline CDR1 reads KGHSH; CDR2 reads LQKENI. This CDR3 spans 14 amino acids. V dropped 2 bases and J dropped 3 bases, with 10 bases sitting between them. The PCR contained 60 Vbeta and 13 Jbeta primers. Clones were sequenced by immunoSEQ multiplex PCR, and TCRdb holds only the in-frame ones, with some missing. The data show roughly 79,000 clones, about 74% seen once. Study-level findings and limits: Across all donors, roughly uniform sequencing depth was an assumption of the presence/absence analyses.

Worth noting for this clone: Antigen specificity is unknown.

Input material: PBMCs. V and J are TRBV18 and TRBJ2-5; TRBD2 is a possible D gene (5 bases). The clonotype was recovered from a woman between 50 and 59 years old in good health and CMV-seropositive. CDR3 sequence reads: CASSPGVAKETQYF. The DNA of the CDR3 is TGTGCCAGCTCACCAGGAGTAGCGAAAGAGACCCAGTACTTC.